This TCR beta chain is from a study of OX40 agonist ivuxolimab in advanced cancers. For the wider study: Ivuxolimab, which targeted the costimulatory receptor OX40 (CD134), was an agonistic, fully human IgG2 monoclonal antibody. Intravenous ivuxolimab was administered to patients every 2 weeks at six dose levels: 0.01, 0.1, 0.3, 1.5, 3 and 10 mg/kg. Of the approximately 54 dose-escalation patients, hepatocellular carcinoma was present in around 20, melanoma in roughly 15, renal cell carcinoma in 9 and head and neck cancer in 9. In the dose-escalation cohort, approximately 83% of patients were male, and the mean age was approximately 60 years with a range of roughly 23 to 79. Patients were allowed to have had prior anti-PD-1, anti-PD-L1 or anti-CTLA-4 therapy, and 40% to 45% of the dose-escalation patients had been treated with checkpoint inhibitors. Partial responses occurred in three dose-escalation patients: two with cutaneous melanoma and one with hepatocellular carcinoma. Peripheral TCRbeta sequencing aimed to test whether ivuxolimab altered TCR sequence diversity and caused clonal T-cell expansion. The paper describes the monotherapy dose-escalation part (N = 52 patients) of the phase I trial of ivuxolimab.

Notes on this clone: It has no known antigen specificity. Base qualities were left out, and no much larger clone turns up one base away.

Genomic DNA was isolated from the sorted cells so that the TCRbeta CDR3 region could be sequenced. TCRbeta CDR3 regions were sequenced using the immunoSEQ Assay. TCRdb's version of the immuneACCESS table is confined to in-frame rearrangements and falls short of the full clone set. An unresolved V gene accounts for under half of the shortfall where checked; the remainder is of unknown origin. This sample lists more than 60,000 clones; around 81% were detected once. Together, the top ten hold 3.5% to 4.5% of the sample. Study-wide conclusions, independent of this receptor: On average, CD8+ T cells showed more expanded clones than CD4+ T cells after ivuxolimab. At doses from 0.1 to 3.0 mg/kg, clonal expansion was seen in both CD4+ and CD8+ blood T cells between baseline and week 6. Low levels of normalized T-cell clonal expansion were also seen in some patients who did not respond. In the 0.1-3.0 mg/kg groups, partial responders were among the patients with the lowest normalized peripheral clonal expansion, particularly in CD8+ T cells. Which antigens the clonally expanded peripheral T cells were specific for was not determined.

The trial excluded patients who had a history of autoimmune disease or were on systemic immunosuppression. In every dose cohort, peripheral blood was drawn for TCR sequencing at baseline, cycle 4 day 1, and cycle 7 day 1. The samples were drawn from a first-in-human, open-label, multicenter phase I dose-escalation trial of ivuxolimab. Adults with locally advanced or metastatic melanoma, renal cell carcinoma, hepatocellular carcinoma or head and neck squamous cell carcinoma were enrolled in the trial. Before TCR sequencing, CD4+ T cells and CD8+ T cells were sorted from peripheral blood as separate populations. This TCR was sampled from an adult with an advanced solid tumor such as melanoma, head and neck, liver or kidney cancer. Sequenced here: CD4+ or CD8+ T cells sorted from blood, sampled in a trial of the OX40 agonist ivuxolimab.

The CDR3 corresponds to CASSVEEGQGIIEGYTF. The sequence in DNA is TGTGCCAGCAGCGTAGAAGAGGGACAGGGTATTATAGAGGGCTACACCTTC. The chain was built from TRBV9 and TRBJ1-2; 9 nucleotides in the junction match TRBD1. V is trimmed back by 0 bases and J by 8 bases, and the junction contains 14 bases that no gene match accounts for. The CDR3 spans 17 residues, from the cysteine through the phenylalanine. CDR3 DNA is the only sequence kept; it has 51 bases, read in frame from the first base. The germline V gene sets CDR1 to SGDLS and CDR2 to YYNGEE.